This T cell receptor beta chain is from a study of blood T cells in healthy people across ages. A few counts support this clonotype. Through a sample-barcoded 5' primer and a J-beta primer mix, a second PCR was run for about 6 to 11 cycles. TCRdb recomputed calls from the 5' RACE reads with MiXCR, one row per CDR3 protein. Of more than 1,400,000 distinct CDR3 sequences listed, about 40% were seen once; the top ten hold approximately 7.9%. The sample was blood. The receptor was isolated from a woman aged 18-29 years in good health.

DNA of the CDR3: TGTGCCAGCAGCCCTTGGTGGGAACCCTCCTACAATGAGCAGTTCTTC. It specifies CASSPWWEPSYNEQFF. The chain uses TRBV7-9 and TRBJ2-1; unclear D gene. Per germline, CDR1 SEHNR and CDR2 FQNEAQ (reference sequence). The CDR3 has 16 amino acids. V was clipped by 5 bases and J by 0 bases, with 14 bases between them.